The 3 T cell receptor beta chains presented below share a single source sample, sequenced in a study of shared clonotypes between healthy human individuals (TCRdb year 2020). Library preparation was by the immunoSEQ multiplex PCR assay. Drawn from immuneACCESS, this table holds only the in-frame rearrangements with V and J called that TCRdb kept. Clones are partly lost; checked studies trace under half to an unresolved V gene and leave the rest unexplained. The sample table shows 2 million to 2.5 million clones, and around 95% are seen once. The ten most abundant clones make up 0.1% to 0.15% of the sample. Specimen: naive CD4+ T cells sorted from blood. The cell subset or site label corresponds to: CD45RA+ positively selected. The origin of the receptors is a man between 18 and 29 years old in good health.

The genes are TRBV19 and TRBJ1-5; perhaps TRBD1 as D (5 bases). Trimming stripped 8 bases from V and 0 bases from J, with 11 bases between. CDR1 and CDR2 (germline): LNHDA, SQIVND (reference sequence). This CDR3 spans 14 amino acids. The CDR3 loop is CASGATTSNQPQHF. CDR3 nucleotides: TGTGCCAGTGGGGCAACCACTAGCAATCAGCCCCAGCATTTT.

This clone was seen a few times. This chain connects TRBV4-1 to TRBJ2-3; D remains unclear. Trimming took 0 bases from V and 1 from J, leaving 5 bases between them. The CDR3 contains 14 residues. Germline CDR1 MGHRA, CDR2 YSYEKL. This CDR3 is CASSQDWGTDTQYF. The CDR3, as DNA: TGCGCCAGCAGCCAAGATTGGGGCACAGATACGCAGTATTTT.

The V and J genes are TRBV29-1 and TRBJ2-1; D gene uncertain. Trimming took 4 bases from V and 4 from J, leaving 5 bases between them. The CDR3 covers 11 residues. Germline CDR1 SQVTM, CDR2 ANQGSEA. The CDR3, as DNA: TGCAGCGTTGGCCGGTACAATGAGCAGTTCTTC. Protein sequence: CSVGRYNEQFF.